This T cell receptor (beta chain) was captured by sequencing in a study of technical replicates of blood from a handful of donors. This table comes from immunoSEQ multiplex PCR, and its TCRdb copy is limited to in-frame clones, with some not included. The data hold around 12,000 clones, with almost 80% observed a single time. V lost 3 bases, J lost 2 bases, and 10 bases stayed unmatched. Germline V CDR1 and CDR2: GTSNPN, SVGIG (reference sequence). This CDR3 comprises 15 residues. Material for sequencing was PBMCs. The source is a human donor in good health. The chain links TRBV30 to TRBJ2-7, with 7 bases matching TRBD2. In DNA form, the CDR3 reads TGTGCCTGGAGCGTACGAGGGAGGGTCCCCTACGAGCAGTACTTC. It translates to CAWSVRGRVPYEQYF.